Below, 30 T cell receptor beta chains from the same sample are listed, as sequenced in a study of metastatic and nonmetastatic thyroid tumors. Via MiXCR, TCRdb re-called the PCR reads. This sample has around 35,000 clones; 15% to 20% occur once, and the top ten carry around 3%. Every patient was untreated before thyroid surgery. Material: blood. All receptors come from a female donor with papillary thyroid cancer or a benign thyroid nodule (not recorded which). Some clones in this sample may be carry-over from other donors' samples.

This clone was found many times. V and J are TRBV11-2 and TRBJ2-3, with TRBD2 matching 9 bases. CDR1 is SGHAT and CDR2 is FQNNGV in the germline V gene. The CDR3 contains 16 residues. V lost 5 bases to trimming and J lost 4 bases; unmatched junction nucleotides: 10. This chain's CDR3 is CASSPLAGGTPDTQYF. Here the CDR3 DNA reads TGTGCCAGCAGCCCCTTGGCGGGAGGGACCCCAGATACGCAGTATTTT.

A remark on this clone: In the same sample, other DNA sequences code for this CDR3. The chain couples TRBV2 to TRBJ2-1; D gene unclear. Between the trimmed V and J ends, which lost 5 bases and 6 bases, there was a span of 14 bases. In germline, CDR1 is SNHLY, CDR2 FYNNEI. The CDR3 is 14 amino acids. The CDR3 is CASSPGWRTNEQFF. In nucleotides, the CDR3 is TGTGCCAGCAGTCCGGGTTGGCGTACCAATGAGCAGTTCTTC.

This clone was seen at least ten times. J is TRBJ2-2 and V is TRBV6-1; 10 bases map to TRBD1. CDR3 length: 15 residues. The trim removed 6 bases at V and 5 bases at J, leaving 6 bases unmatched. In germline, CDR1 is MNHNS, CDR2 SASEGT. The CDR3 spells CASSTGTGDTGELFF. The CDR3 coding sequence is TGTGCCAGCAGCACAGGGACAGGGGATACCGGGGAGCTGTTTTTT.

In this sample, this clone turned up many times. The chain joins TRBV20-1 to TRBJ2-5, with D possibly being TRBD1 or TRBD2 (6 bases each). V was trimmed by 0 bases and J by 5 bases, leaving 19 bases between them. Germline V gives CDR1 DFQATT, CDR2 SNEGSKA (reference sequence). This CDR3 is built from 16 residues. The CDR3 DNA follows: TGCAGTGCTAGAGATCCCGGGGGCTCGCAGACGGAGACCCAGTACTTC. Its protein product is CSARDPGGSQTETQYF.

This clone was seen repeatedly, ten times or more. The V and J genes are TRBV25-1 and TRBJ1-1; D is unresolved. V was trimmed by 7 bases and J by 10 bases, leaving 16 bases between them. Per germline, CDR1 MGHDK and CDR2 SYGVNS. The CDR3 totals 12 residues. The CDR3 DNA follows: TGTGCCAGCACCATCGCCGACGGGGTAGCTTTCTTT. Translation: CASTIADGVAFF.

By share of the sample, this clone is medium-sized. The chain joins TRBV12-3 or TRBV12-4 to TRBJ2-7, with 8 bases identical to TRBD2. The CDR3 covers 15 residues. After removal of 6 bases from V and 0 bases from J, the junction contained 7 bases not matched to a gene. The CDR3 sequence: CASRGTSGSSYEQYF. CDR3 nucleotides: TGTGCCAGCAGGGGAACAAGCGGGAGCTCCTACGAGCAGTACTTC.

There are many counts of this clone. This rearrangement joins TRBV20-1 to TRBJ2-3; D remains unclear. V lost 6 bases and J 4 bases, leaving 11 bases between the germline ends. Germline V gives CDR1 DFQATT, CDR2 SNEGSKA (reference sequence). CDR3 length: 12 amino acids. Written as DNA, the CDR3 is TGCAGTGCAAGGTGGGGTCCAGATACGCAGTATTTT. As protein: CSARWGPDTQYF.

The V and J genes are TRBV2 and TRBJ2-2, with 8 nucleotides matching TRBD2. Germline lookup yields CDR1 SNHLY and CDR2 FYNNEI. The CDR3 sequence is 14 residues long. J gave up 6 bases and V 7 bases, and 7 bases lay outside the gene matches. CDR3 residues: CASILREGAGELFF. The CDR3 coding sequence is TGTGCCAGCATTCTCCGGGAGGGAGCCGGGGAGCTGTTTTTT.

This rearrangement joins TRBV20-1 to TRBJ2-3, with a tentative D call TRBD2 (5 bases). V was trimmed by 1 base and J by 5 bases, leaving 10 bases between them. This CDR3 is 13 amino acids long. Germline V CDR1 and CDR2: DFQATT, SNEGSKA (reference sequence). CDR3 bases: TGCAGTGCTAGAGTGATAGCGATAGATACGCAGTATTTT. Amino acid sequence: CSARVIAIDTQYF.

This clone was observed at least ten times. This sequence joins TRBV25-1 and TRBJ1-4; 7 bases map to TRBD1. This CDR3 has 16 amino acids. Germline assignment: CDR1 MGHDK and CDR2 SYGVNS. V trimming: 3 bases; J trimming: 4 bases; junction bases outside the gene matches: 8. CDR3 nucleotides: TGTGCCAGCAGTGATTACCCAGGGGGGGGTAATGAAAAACTGTTTTTT. Protein sequence: CASSDYPGGGNEKLFF. Looking up the rest from reference TRBV25-1 and TRBJ1-4 gives the full variable domain: EADIYQTPRYLVIGTGKKITLECSQTMGHDKMYWYQQDPGMELHLIHYSYGVNSTEKGDLSSESTVSRIRTEHFPLTLESARPSHTSQYLCASSDYPGGGNEKLFFGSGTQLSVL.

In its sample, this clone was seen many times. This sequence joins TRBV15 and TRBJ1-1; no reliable D call. The germline CDR1 and CDR2 sequences are LNHNV and YYDKDF (reference sequence). The CDR3 is 12 amino acids. V dropped 0 bases and J dropped 8 bases, with 7 bases sitting between them. The CDR3 DNA reads as TGTGCCACCAGCAGAGAGCGGTTAGAAGCTTTCTTT. Protein product: CATSRERLEAFF.

This clone was seen repeatedly, ten times or more. The rearrangement uses TRBV7-9 and TRBJ1-3; TRBD1 matches at 11 bases. CDR3 size: 14 residues. From germline, CDR1 is SEHNR and CDR2 FQNEAQ (reference sequence). With 5 bases clipped from V and 9 bases from J, the junction kept 6 bases outside the gene matches. Here the CDR3 DNA reads TGTGCCAGCAGCCCGAATGGACAGGGGGCCACCATATATTTT. This gives the protein CASSPNGQGATIYF.

Ten or more counts support this clone. This chain connects TRBV4-2 to TRBJ2-7; no reliable D call. The CDR3 spans 14 residues. The V gene lost 1 base and the J gene lost 4 bases, with 11 bases spanning the gap. CDR1 is LGHNA, CDR2 YNFKEQ, per germline. The CDR3 DNA follows: TGTGCCAGCAGCCAAGGTAATGAACGGTACGAGCAGTACTTC. Its translation: CASSQGNERYEQYF.

The sample holds many counts of this clone. The V and J genes are TRBV5-1 and TRBJ1-2; 9 nucleotides line up with TRBD1. The germline V gene has CDR1 SGHRS and CDR2 YFSETQ. Germline trimming cut 3 bases from V and 2 bases from J; bases unmatched to any gene: 2. CDR3 length: 14 amino acids. CDR3 sequence: CASSSQGANYGYTF. The DNA for the CDR3 is TGCGCCAGCAGCTCACAGGGGGCAAACTATGGCTACACCTTC.

The sample holds many counts of this clone. The chain carries TRBV27 and TRBJ2-1; 13 bases match TRBD2. The CDR3 contains 14 residues. Germline V gene sequence: CDR1 MNHEY, CDR2 SMNVEV (reference sequence). V was clipped by 7 bases and J by 9 bases; unmatched bases: 6. CDR3 bases: TGTGCCAGCAAAACTAGCGGGAGGGAGATTGAGCAGTTCTTC. This gives the protein CASKTSGREIEQFF.

This clone was detected many times. V is TRBV19 and J is TRBJ2-7; possibly TRBD1 or TRBD2 for D (5 bases each). The germline CDR1 and CDR2 sequences are LNHDA and SQIVND (reference sequence). The V end lost 4 bases, the J end lost 3 bases, and 16 bases lay between the germline ends. The CDR3 has 15 amino acids. In DNA, the CDR3 is TGTGCCAGTAGTAGGAGACCGGGACCGAGCTACGAGCAGTACTTC. Its protein is CASSRRPGPSYEQYF.

This clone was picked up many times. J is TRBJ2-1 and V is TRBV5-1, with D perhaps given as TRBD1 or TRBD2 (5 bases each). Trimming pared 0 bases from V and 2 bases from J, leaving 9 bases between. CDR3 length equals 15 residues. Germline V gives CDR1 SGHRS, CDR2 YFSETQ. This chain's CDR3 is CASSLDGGPYNEQFF. As DNA, the CDR3 is TGCGCCAGCAGCTTGGATGGGGGACCCTACAATGAGCAGTTCTTC.

Ten or more counts support this clone. The CDR3 nucleotides are TGTGCCAGCAGTTTGGCGAGCAAGGGGGCACCTGAAGCTTTCTTT. Translated: CASSLASKGAPEAFF. The chain uses TRBV28 and TRBJ1-1; 7 bases match TRBD1. V was clipped by 3 bases and J by 6 bases; unmatched bases: 10. Germline V CDR1 and CDR2: MDHEN, SYDVKM. This CDR3 comprises 15 residues. Using reference TRBV28 and TRBJ1-1 for the parts outside the CDR3, the full variable domain is DVKVTQSSRYLVKRTGEKVFLECVQDMDHENMFWYRQDPGLGLRLIYFSYDVKMKEKGDIPEGYSVSREKKERFSLILESASTNQTSMYLCASSLASKGAPEAFFGQGTRLTVV.

This clone was counted at least ten times. The V gene is TRBV10-3, the J gene TRBJ2-1; 9 bases agree with TRBD1. The CDR3 runs 15 residues. Germline CDR1 reads ENHRY; CDR2 reads SYGVKD. Trimming at V came to 6 bases and at J to 7 bases, leaving 10 bases not matched to a gene. CDR3 residues: CAIRNRGRMDNEQFF. The CDR3 region has the DNA TGTGCCATCAGGAACAGGGGGCGCATGGATAATGAGCAGTTCTTC.

The table lists this clone with many counts. This sequence joins TRBV2 and TRBJ2-7, with D possibly matching TRBD2 (7 bases). V gave up 8 bases and J gave up 1 base, with 15 bases separating them. The CDR3 is made up of 14 amino acids. The germline CDR1 and CDR2 sequences are SNHLY and FYNNEI. The CDR3 here is CASPGGGSSYEQYF. CDR3 coding DNA: TGTGCCAGCCCGGGGGGCGGGAGTTCCTACGAGCAGTACTTC.

As to this clone: This sequence may be a read error, since a much larger clone differs from it by one base. The sample carries other DNA sequences with the same CDR3. This chain uses TRBV9 with TRBJ2-1, with D possibly matching TRBD2 (6 bases). CDR1 and CDR2 from the germline V gene are SGDLS and YYNGEE. There are 15 residues in the CDR3. V was shortened by 0 bases and J by 8 bases, with 15 bases between the two germline ends. DNA for the CDR3: TGTGCCAGCAGCGTAGATCCAGGGAGGCTTGATGAGCAGTTCTTC. It encodes CASSVDPGRLDEQFF.

The chain employs TRBV6-6 and TRBJ2-1, with unresolved D. The length of the CDR3 is 16 residues. Trimming removed 4 bases from V and 7 bases from J, with 20 bases in between. In germline, CDR1 is MNHNY, CDR2 SVGAGI (reference sequence). The DNA of the CDR3 is TGTGCCAGCAGTTCCGACGAAGCTACTTCGCGGAATGAGCAGTTCTTC. Translated: CASSSDEATSRNEQFF.

This clone was seen many times. This chain uses TRBV30 with TRBJ2-7, with no clear D. This CDR3 contains 12 residues. From germline, CDR1 is GTSNPN and CDR2 SVGIG (reference sequence). V was cut by 0 bases and J by 9 bases, with 12 bases left in between. In nucleotides, the CDR3 is TGTGCCTGGAGTGTTCTAGTGCCGGGGCAGTACTTC. This gives the protein CAWSVLVPGQYF.

This clone was counted ten times or more. The chain couples TRBV20-1 to TRBJ1-1; D remains unclear. Germline values: CDR1 DFQATT, CDR2 SNEGSKA (reference sequence). There are 13 residues in the CDR3. Trimming removed 1 base from V and 7 bases from J, with 13 bases in between. CDR3 amino acids: CSARVWESGEAFF. The DNA for the CDR3 is TGCAGTGCTAGAGTTTGGGAATCTGGTGAAGCTTTCTTT.

In this sample, this clone turned up many times. The J gene is TRBJ2-3, the V gene TRBV14; no reliable D call. Germline CDR1 SGHDN, CDR2 FVKESK. V lost 6 bases and J 0 bases, leaving 13 bases between the germline ends. The CDR3 is 15 residues long. The CDR3 protein is CASRSITSSTDTQYF. As DNA, the CDR3 is TGTGCCAGCAGGTCAATAACCTCTAGCACAGATACGCAGTATTTT.

This clone was detected ten times or more. A much larger clone sits a single nucleotide away, making a read error possible. Within the sample, other DNA sequences also encode this same CDR3. The chain links TRBV5-4 to TRBJ1-1; a weak D match, TRBD1 (5 bases). The V gene's germline CDR1 is SGHNT and CDR2 YYREEE (reference sequence). The CDR3 is made up of 13 amino acids. This CDR3 reads CASSFGQGGEAFF. The CDR3 DNA sequence: TGCGCCAGCAGCTTCGGTCAGGGTGGGGAAGCTTTCTTT.

The sample holds many counts of this clone. The chain links TRBV7-9 to TRBJ2-7; the match to TRBD1 covers 7 bases. V shed 4 bases and J 1 base; nucleotides not matched to a gene: 10. Germline CDR1 reads SEHNR; CDR2 reads FQNEAQ (reference sequence). CDR3 length: 16 amino acids. CDR3 in amino acids: CASSSRGQPDSYEQYF. As DNA, the CDR3 is TGTGCCAGCAGCTCAAGGGGACAGCCAGATTCCTACGAGCAGTACTTC.

This clone was seen at least ten times. The chain couples TRBV19 to TRBJ2-3; tentatively, D is TRBD1 (6 bases). The CDR3 is 15 residues long. Germline V lookup: CDR1 LNHDA, CDR2 SQIVND (reference sequence). The V end lost 10 bases, the J end lost 0 bases, and 17 bases lay between the germline ends. This chain's CDR3 is CATKTWTASTDTQYF. CDR3 DNA sequence: TGTGCCACCAAGACCTGGACAGCTAGCACAGATACGCAGTATTTT.

This clone occurred many times. This chain links TRBV10-2 with TRBJ2-7; TRBD1 is a possible D gene (6 bases). The length of the CDR3 is 14 residues. The V gene lost 7 bases and the J gene lost 5 bases, with 18 bases spanning the gap. Germline-derived CDR1 and CDR2 are WSHSY and SAAADI. This CDR3 is CASMGAGAFHEQYF. The DNA for the CDR3 is TGCGCCAGCATGGGGGCAGGGGCATTCCACGAGCAGTACTTC.

There are many counts of this clone. The J gene is TRBJ2-4, the V gene TRBV30; D is possibly TRBD1 or TRBD2 (6 bases each). The germline V gene encodes CDR1 GTSNPN and CDR2 SVGIG (reference sequence). The length of the CDR3 is 15 residues. V was clipped by 0 bases and J by 2 bases, with 11 bases between them. The chain's CDR3 is CAWSVRGTTKNIQYF. The CDR3 region has the DNA TGTGCCTGGAGTGTACGGGGGACAACCAAAAACATTCAGTACTTC. The entire variable domain, with the rest obtained from reference TRBV30 and TRBJ2-4, is as follows: SQTIHQWPATLVQPVGSPLSLECTVEGTSNPNLYWYRQAAGRGLQLLFYSVGIGQISSEVPQNLSASRPQDRQFILSSKKLLLSDSGFYLCAWSVRGTTKNIQYFGAGTRLSVL.